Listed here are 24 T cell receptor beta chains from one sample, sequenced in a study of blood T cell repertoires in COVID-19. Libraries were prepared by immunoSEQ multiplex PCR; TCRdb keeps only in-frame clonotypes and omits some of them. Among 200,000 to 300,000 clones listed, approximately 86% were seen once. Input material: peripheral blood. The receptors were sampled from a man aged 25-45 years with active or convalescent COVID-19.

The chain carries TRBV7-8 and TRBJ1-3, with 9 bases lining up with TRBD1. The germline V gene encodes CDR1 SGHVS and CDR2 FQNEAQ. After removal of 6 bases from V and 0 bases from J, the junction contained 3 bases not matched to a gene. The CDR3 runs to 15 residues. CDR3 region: CASRQTGGSGNTIYF. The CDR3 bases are TGTGCCAGCAGACAGACAGGGGGCTCTGGAAACACCATATATTTT.

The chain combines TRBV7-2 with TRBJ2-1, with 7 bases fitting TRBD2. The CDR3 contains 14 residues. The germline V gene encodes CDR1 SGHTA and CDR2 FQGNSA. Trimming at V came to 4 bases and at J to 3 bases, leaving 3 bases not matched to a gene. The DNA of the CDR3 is TGTGCCAGCAGCTCTCCTAGCGGCTACAATGAGCAGTTCTTC. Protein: CASSSPSGYNEQFF.

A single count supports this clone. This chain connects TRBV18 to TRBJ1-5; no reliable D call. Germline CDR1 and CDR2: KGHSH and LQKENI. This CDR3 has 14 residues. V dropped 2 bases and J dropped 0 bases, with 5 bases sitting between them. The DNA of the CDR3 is TGTGCCAGCTCACCATCTAATAGCAATCAGCCCCAGCATTTT. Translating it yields CASSPSNSNQPQHF.

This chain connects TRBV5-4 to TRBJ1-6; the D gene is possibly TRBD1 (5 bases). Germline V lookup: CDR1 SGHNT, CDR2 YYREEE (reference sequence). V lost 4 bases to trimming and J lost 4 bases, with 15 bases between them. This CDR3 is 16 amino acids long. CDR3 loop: CASSVTGTLYNSPLHF. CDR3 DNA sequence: TGTGCCAGCAGCGTAACCGGGACTTTGTATAATTCACCCCTCCACTTT.

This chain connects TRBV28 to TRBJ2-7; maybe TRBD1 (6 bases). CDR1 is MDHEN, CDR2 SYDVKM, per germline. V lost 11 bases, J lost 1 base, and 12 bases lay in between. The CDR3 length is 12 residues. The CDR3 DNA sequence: TGTGCCGTTACAGGGCCGTCCTACGAGCAGTACTTC. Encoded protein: CAVTGPSYEQYF. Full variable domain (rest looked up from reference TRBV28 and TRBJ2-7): DVKVTQSSRYLVKRTGEKVFLECVQDMDHENMFWYRQDPGLGLRLIYFSYDVKMKEKGDIPEGYSVSREKKERFSLILESASTNQTSMYLCAVTGPSYEQYFGPGTRLTVT.

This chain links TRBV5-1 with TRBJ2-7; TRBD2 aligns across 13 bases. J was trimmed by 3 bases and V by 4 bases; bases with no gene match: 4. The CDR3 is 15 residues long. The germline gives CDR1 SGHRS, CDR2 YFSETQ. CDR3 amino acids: CASSTRTSGGYEQYF. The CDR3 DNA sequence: TGCGCCAGCAGCACACGGACTAGCGGGGGCTACGAGCAGTACTTC. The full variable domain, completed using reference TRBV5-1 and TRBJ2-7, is KAGVTQTPRYLIKTRGQQVTLSCSPISGHRSVSWYQQTPGQGLQFLFEYFSETQRNKGNFPGRFSGRQFSNSRSEMNVSTLELGDSALYLCASSTRTSGGYEQYFGPGTRLTVT.

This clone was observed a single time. The CDR3, as DNA: TGTGCCAGCAGCCTGAGCGTCAATATGCGACAGGACTATAATTCACCCCTCCACTTT. Translated: CASSLSVNMRQDYNSPLHF. V and J are TRBV11-2 and TRBJ1-6, with D maybe TRBD1 (6 bases). V dropped 5 bases and J dropped 3 bases, with 23 bases sitting between them. There are 19 residues in the CDR3. CDR1 and CDR2 (germline): SGHAT, FQNNGV.

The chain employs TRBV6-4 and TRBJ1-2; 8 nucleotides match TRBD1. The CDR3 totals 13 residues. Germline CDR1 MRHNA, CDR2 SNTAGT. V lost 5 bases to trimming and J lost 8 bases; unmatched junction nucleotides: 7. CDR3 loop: CASSPGGSGGYTF. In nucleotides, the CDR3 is TGTGCCAGCAGTCCAGGGGGCTCAGGGGGCTACACCTTC.

The CDR3 protein is CASSVWLAGNTIYF. As DNA, the CDR3 is TGTGCCAGCAGTGTCTGGCTAGCTGGAAACACCATATATTTT. The J gene is TRBJ1-3, the V gene TRBV2, with D hard to call. Trimming left V 4 bases short and J 2 bases short, with 9 bases between. In germline, CDR1 is SNHLY, CDR2 FYNNEI. This CDR3 region has 14 residues.

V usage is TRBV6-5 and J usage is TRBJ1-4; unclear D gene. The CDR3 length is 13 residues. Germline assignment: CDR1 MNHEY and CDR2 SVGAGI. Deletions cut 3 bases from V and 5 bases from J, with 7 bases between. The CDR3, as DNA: TGTGCCAGCAGTTATTTCCCGAATGAAAAACTGTTTTTT. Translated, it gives CASSYFPNEKLFF.

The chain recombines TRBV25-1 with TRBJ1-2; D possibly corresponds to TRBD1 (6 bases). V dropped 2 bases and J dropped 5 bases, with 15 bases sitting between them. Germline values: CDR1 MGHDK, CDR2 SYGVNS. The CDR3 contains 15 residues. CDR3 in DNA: TGTGCCAGCAGTGAACCTAAGACAGGTTCTTATGGCTACACCTTC. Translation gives CASSEPKTGSYGYTF.

Here the CDR3 DNA reads TGTGCCAGCCTTACGGGCTATAATTCACCCCTCCACTTT. Translated: CASLTGYNSPLHF. J is TRBJ1-6 and V is TRBV6-5; D unresolved. Looked up from germline, CDR1 is MNHEY and CDR2 is SVGAGI. The ends were cut back, 8 bases at V and 3 bases at J, with 8 bases in the middle. The CDR3 sequence is 13 residues long.

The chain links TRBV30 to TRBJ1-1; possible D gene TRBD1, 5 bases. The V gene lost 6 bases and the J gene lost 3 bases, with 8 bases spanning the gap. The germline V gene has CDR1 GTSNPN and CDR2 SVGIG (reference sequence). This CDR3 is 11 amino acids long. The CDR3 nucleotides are TGTGCCTGCGAAGGGGACACTGAAGCTTTCTTT. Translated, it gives CACEGDTEAFF.

The CDR3 here is CASSSLLFGYTF. In DNA form, the CDR3 reads TGTGCCAGCAGCTCCCTACTTTTCGGCTACACCTTC. The chain links TRBV9 to TRBJ1-2; D call uncertain. The CDR3 spans 12 residues. Trimming took off 4 bases at V and 8 bases at J, with 12 bases between the two ends. Germline assignment: CDR1 SGDLS and CDR2 YYNGEE. The full variable domain, completed using reference TRBV9 and TRBJ1-2, is DSGVTQTPKHLITATGQRVTLRCSPRSGDLSVYWYQQSLDQGLQFLIQYYNGEERAKGNILERFSAQQFPDLHSELNLSSLELGDSALYFCASSSLLFGYTFGSGTRLTVV.

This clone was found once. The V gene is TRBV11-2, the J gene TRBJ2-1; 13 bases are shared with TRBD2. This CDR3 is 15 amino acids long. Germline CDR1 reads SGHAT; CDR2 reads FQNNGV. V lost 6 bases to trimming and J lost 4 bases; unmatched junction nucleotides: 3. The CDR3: CASRSGLAGYNEQFF. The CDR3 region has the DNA TGTGCCAGCAGGTCGGGACTAGCGGGGTACAATGAGCAGTTCTTC.

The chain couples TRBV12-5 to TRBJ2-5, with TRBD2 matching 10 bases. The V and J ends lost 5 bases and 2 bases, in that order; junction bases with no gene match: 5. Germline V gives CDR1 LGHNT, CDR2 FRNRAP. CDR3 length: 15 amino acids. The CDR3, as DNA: TGTGCTAGTGGTCGAGGACTAGCGGATCAAGAGACCCAGTACTTC. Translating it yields CASGRGLADQETQYF.

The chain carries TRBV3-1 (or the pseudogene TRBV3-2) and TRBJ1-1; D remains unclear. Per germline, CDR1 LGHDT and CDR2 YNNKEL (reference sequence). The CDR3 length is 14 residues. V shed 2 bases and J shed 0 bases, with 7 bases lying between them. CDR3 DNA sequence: TGTGCCAGCAGCCAAAGCGGGCTGAACACTGAAGCTTTCTTT. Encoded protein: CASSQSGLNTEAFF.

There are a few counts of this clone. The CDR3 sequence: CASQGYSYEQYF. Here the CDR3 DNA reads TGTGCCAGCCAGGGCTACTCCTACGAGCAGTACTTC. The rearrangement links TRBV27 to TRBJ2-7, with a possible D match to TRBD1 (5 bases). Germline V gene sequence: CDR1 MNHEY, CDR2 SMNVEV (reference sequence). The CDR3 totals 12 residues. Deletions cut 8 bases from V and 0 bases from J, with 8 bases between.

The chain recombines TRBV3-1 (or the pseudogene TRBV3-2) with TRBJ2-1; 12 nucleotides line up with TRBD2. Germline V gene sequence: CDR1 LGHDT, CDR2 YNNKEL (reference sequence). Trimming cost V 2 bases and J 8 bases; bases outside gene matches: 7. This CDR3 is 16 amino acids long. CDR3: CASSQSGTSGFDEQFF. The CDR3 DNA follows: TGTGCCAGCAGCCAATCCGGGACTAGCGGGTTCGATGAGCAGTTCTTC.

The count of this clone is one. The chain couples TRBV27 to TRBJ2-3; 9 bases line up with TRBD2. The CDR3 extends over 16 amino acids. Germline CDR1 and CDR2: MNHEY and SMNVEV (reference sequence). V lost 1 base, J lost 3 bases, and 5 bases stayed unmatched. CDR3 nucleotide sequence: TGTGCCAGCAGTTTATGGGAAGCGGGGGGAACAGATACGCAGTATTTT. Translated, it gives CASSLWEAGGTDTQYF.

CDR3 residues: CASSALTTGGVFEKLFF. The DNA for the CDR3 is TGTGCCAGCAGCGCACTAACAACAGGGGGGGTCTTTGAGAAACTGTTTTTT. This sequence joins TRBV4-2 and TRBJ1-4; 8 bases align to TRBD1. Unmatched junction bases numbered 19, after V lost 5 bases and J lost 11 bases. Germline CDR1 and CDR2: LGHNA and YNFKEQ. This CDR3 region has 17 residues.

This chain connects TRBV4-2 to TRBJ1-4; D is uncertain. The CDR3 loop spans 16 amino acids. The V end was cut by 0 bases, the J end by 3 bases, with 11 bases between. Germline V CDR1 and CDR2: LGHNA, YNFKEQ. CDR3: CASSQESVNPNEKLFF. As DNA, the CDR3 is TGTGCCAGCAGCCAAGAATCCGTTAATCCTAATGAAAAACTGTTTTTT.

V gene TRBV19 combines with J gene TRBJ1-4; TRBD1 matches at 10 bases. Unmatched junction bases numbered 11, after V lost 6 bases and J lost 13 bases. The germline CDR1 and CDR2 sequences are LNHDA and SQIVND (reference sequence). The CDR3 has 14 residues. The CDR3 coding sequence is TGTGCCAGTAGCTGGGACAGGGGCCAGGGGGGACTGTTTTTT. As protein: CASSWDRGQGGLFF. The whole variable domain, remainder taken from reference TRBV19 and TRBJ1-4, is DGGITQSPKYLFRKEGQNVTLSCEQNLNHDAMYWYRQDPGQGLRLIYYSQIVNDFQKGDIAEGYSVSREKKESFPLTVTSAQKNPTAFYLCASSWDRGQGGLFFGSGTQLSVL.

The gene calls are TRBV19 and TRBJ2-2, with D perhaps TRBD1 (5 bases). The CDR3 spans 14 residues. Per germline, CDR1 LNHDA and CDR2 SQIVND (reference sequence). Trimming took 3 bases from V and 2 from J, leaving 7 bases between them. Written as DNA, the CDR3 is TGTGCCAGTAGTATGGACACAAACACCGGGGAGCTGTTTTTT. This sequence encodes CASSMDTNTGELFF.